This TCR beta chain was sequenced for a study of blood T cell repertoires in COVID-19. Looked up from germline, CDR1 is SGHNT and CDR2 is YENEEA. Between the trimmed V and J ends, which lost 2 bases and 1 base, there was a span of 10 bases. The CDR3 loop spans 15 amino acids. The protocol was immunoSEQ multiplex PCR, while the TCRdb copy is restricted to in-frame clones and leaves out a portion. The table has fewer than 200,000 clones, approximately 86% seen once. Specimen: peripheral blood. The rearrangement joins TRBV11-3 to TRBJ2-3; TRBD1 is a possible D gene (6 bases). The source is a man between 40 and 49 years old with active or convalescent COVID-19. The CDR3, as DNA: TGTGCCAGCAGCTTATACAGGGCAGGCACAGATACGCAGTATTTT. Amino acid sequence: CASSLYRAGTDTQYF.